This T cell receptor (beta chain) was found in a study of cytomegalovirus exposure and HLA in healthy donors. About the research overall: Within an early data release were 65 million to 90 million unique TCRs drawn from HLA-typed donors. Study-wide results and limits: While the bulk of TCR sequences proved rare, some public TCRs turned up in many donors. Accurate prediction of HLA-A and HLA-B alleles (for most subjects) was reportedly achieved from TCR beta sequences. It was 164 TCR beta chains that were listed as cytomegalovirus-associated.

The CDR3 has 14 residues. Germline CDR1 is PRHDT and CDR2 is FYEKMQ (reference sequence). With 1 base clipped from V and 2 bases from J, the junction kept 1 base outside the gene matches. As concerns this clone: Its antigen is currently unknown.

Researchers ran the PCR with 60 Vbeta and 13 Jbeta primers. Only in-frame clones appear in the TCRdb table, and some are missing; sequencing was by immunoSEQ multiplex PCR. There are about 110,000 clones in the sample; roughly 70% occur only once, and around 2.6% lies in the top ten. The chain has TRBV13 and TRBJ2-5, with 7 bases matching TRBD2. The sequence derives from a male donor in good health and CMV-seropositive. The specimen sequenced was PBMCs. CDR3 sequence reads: CASSLEGLQETQYF. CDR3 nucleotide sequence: TGTGCCAGCAGCTTAGAGGGACTACAAGAGACCCAGTACTTC.